The 31 T cell receptor beta chains given below trace back to one sample, sequenced in a study of blood T cell repertoires in COVID-19. The repertoire was sequenced with immunoSEQ multiplex PCR; TCRdb's copy has only in-frame clones and lacks some. The data hold more than 85,000 clones, with roughly 88% observed a single time. Sequenced material: peripheral blood. All receptors come from a woman over 75 with acute or convalescent COVID-19.

The V gene is TRBV28, the J gene TRBJ1-4, with D tentatively TRBD1 (5 bases). Germline CDR1 and CDR2: MDHEN and SYDVKM. V lost 3 bases to trimming and J lost 8 bases, with 16 bases between them. The CDR3 has 15 amino acids. CDR3 loop: CASSFGGHHLEKLFF. The CDR3 DNA follows: TGTGCCAGCAGTTTTGGCGGACACCATTTAGAAAAACTGTTTTTT.

This chain links TRBV6-2 or TRBV6-3 with TRBJ1-2; the D is unclear. From germline, CDR1 is MNHEY and CDR2 SVGEGT. V was pared by 2 bases and J by 8 bases, with 6 bases between. This CDR3 is built from 11 residues. DNA of the CDR3: TGTGCCAGCAGTTACCCGTTGGGCTACACCTTC. It translates to CASSYPLGYTF.

The chain recombines TRBV19 with TRBJ2-3; the D gene is possibly TRBD2 (5 bases). V was pared by 5 bases and J by 1 base, with 7 bases between. CDR1 LNHDA and CDR2 SQIVND come from the germline V gene (reference sequence). The CDR3 totals 13 residues. The CDR3 spells CASSDGGTDTQYF. In DNA, the CDR3 is TGTGCCAGTAGTGACGGGGGCACAGATACGCAGTATTTT. Together with reference TRBV19 and TRBJ2-3, the CDR3 gives the full variable domain: DGGITQSPKYLFRKEGQNVTLSCEQNLNHDAMYWYRQDPGQGLRLIYYSQIVNDFQKGDIAEGYSVSREKKESFPLTVTSAQKNPTAFYLCASSDGGTDTQYFGPGTRLTVL.

The V call is TRBV7-2, the J call TRBJ2-5; 15 bases fit TRBD2. The germline CDR1 and CDR2 sequences are SGHTA and FQGNSA. There are 17 residues in the CDR3. With V trimmed by 4 bases and J by 4 bases, 7 bases remained unmatched. The CDR3 DNA is TGTGCCAGCAGCTCGGGACTAGCGGGAGGTGTCTCAGAGACCCAGTACTTC. This gives the protein CASSSGLAGGVSETQYF.

This sequence joins TRBV25-1 and TRBJ1-1; 7 nucleotides match TRBD1. The germline gives CDR1 MGHDK, CDR2 SYGVNS. The CDR3 is made up of 13 amino acids. V dropped 3 bases and J dropped 11; count of bases not matched to a gene: 9. The CDR3 DNA sequence: TGTGCCAGCAGTGACCCGACAGGGTTTAGGGCTTTCTTT. Translating gives CASSDPTGFRAFF.

The CDR3 reads CASSQGTSGLRSSYNEQFF. In DNA, the CDR3 is TGCGCCAGCAGCCAAGGGACTAGCGGTCTTCGTAGCTCCTACAATGAGCAGTTCTTC. This chain connects TRBV4-1 to TRBJ2-1, with 10 positions matching TRBD2. Germline CDR1 MGHRA, CDR2 YSYEKL. The length of the CDR3 is 19 residues. V trimming: 1 base; J trimming: 0 bases; junction bases outside the gene matches: 9.

This clone has only one observation. The chain uses TRBV5-1 and TRBJ2-1; D perhaps matches TRBD1 (6 bases). Trimming left V 0 bases short and J 9 bases short, with 16 bases between. Per germline, CDR1 SGHRS and CDR2 YFSETQ. This CDR3 is 15 amino acids long. CDR3 DNA: TGCGCCAGCAGCTTGGCCGCTATGGGGGCAGGTGAGCAGTTCTTC. Protein sequence: CASSLAAMGAGEQFF.

The chain recombines TRBV4-3 with TRBJ1-6; 11 bases fit TRBD1. The CDR3 spans 18 residues. The junction had 9 bases not matched to a gene; V was cut back by 5 bases and J by 3 bases. Germline lookup yields CDR1 LGHNA and CDR2 YSLEER. The CDR3 loop reads CASSTTGTGGSYNSPLHF. CDR3 DNA sequence: TGCGCCAGCAGCACGACCGGGACAGGGGGTAGCTATAATTCACCCCTCCACTTT.

The V gene is TRBV5-1, the J gene TRBJ2-2, with D tentatively TRBD1 (6 bases). The V end was cut by 4 bases, the J end by 2 bases, with 9 bases between. CDR1 SGHRS and CDR2 YFSETQ come from the germline V gene. This CDR3 has 14 amino acids. The CDR3 spells CASSLRGNTGELFF. In nucleotides, the CDR3 is TGCGCCAGCAGCCTCAGGGGCAACACCGGGGAGCTGTTTTTT.

This chain uses TRBV21-1 with TRBJ2-2; the table calls TRBD1, which could not be checked here. TRBV21-1 is a documented pseudogene. This CDR3 is built from 13 residues. The CDR3 reads CARVDRWSGELFF. Here the CDR3 DNA reads TGTGCCAGGGTGGACAGATGGTCCGGGGAGCTGTTTTTT.

The chain combines TRBV11-2 with TRBJ2-4; D is possibly TRBD1 (5 bases). This CDR3 region has 13 residues. Trimming cost V 1 base and J 12 bases, with 13 bases left between them. Germline V gene lookup returns CDR1 SGHAT and CDR2 FQNNGV. This CDR3 reads CASSLGLVQAQYF. The CDR3, as DNA: TGTGCCAGCAGCTTAGGATTAGTACAGGCTCAGTACTTC.

This chain links TRBV24-1 with TRBJ2-5; 7 bases match TRBD2. This CDR3 comprises 16 residues. The J segment lost 2 bases and the V segment lost 5 bases, leaving 10 bases of the junction unmatched. Germline V CDR1 and CDR2: KGHDR, SFDVKD. The CDR3 is CATSGYGGSLQETQYF. The CDR3 coding sequence is TGTGCCACCAGTGGCTACGGCGGGAGCCTACAAGAGACCCAGTACTTC.

The chain combines TRBV27 with TRBJ1-6; D is perhaps TRBD1 (6 bases). With 4 bases removed from V and 5 bases from J, the gap between germline ends came to 9 bases. There are 14 residues in the CDR3. CDR1 and CDR2 from the germline V gene are MNHEY and SMNVEV (reference sequence). This CDR3 is CASSSWTDNSPLHF. The CDR3 DNA follows: TGTGCCAGCAGTTCCTGGACAGATAATTCACCCCTCCACTTT.

This clone was seen just once. The chain couples TRBV2 to TRBJ2-7; perhaps TRBD1 as D (5 bases). CDR1 and CDR2 (germline): SNHLY, FYNNEI. Trimming left V 5 bases short and J 3 bases short, with 8 bases between. The CDR3 is 12 residues long. The CDR3 DNA reads as TGTGCCAGCAGTCAGGGATACTACGAGCAGTACTTC. Translating gives CASSQGYYEQYF.

The chain links TRBV4-2 to TRBJ1-1, with a possible D match to TRBD1 (6 bases). Per germline, CDR1 LGHNA and CDR2 YNFKEQ. This CDR3 contains 16 residues. V lost 0 bases to trimming and J lost 4 bases, with 15 bases between them. The CDR3 DNA sequence: TGTGCCAGCAGCCAAGATCTAGGGCAGGGGACCACTGAAGCTTTCTTT. This translates into CASSQDLGQGTTEAFF.

The rearrangement uses TRBV27 and TRBJ1-2, with D tentatively TRBD1 (6 bases). The CDR3 has 13 residues. V gave up 5 bases and J gave up 9 bases, with 16 bases separating them. CDR1 is MNHEY and CDR2 is SMNVEV in the germline V gene (reference sequence). The CDR3 spells CASSPKRDTRYTF. CDR3 nucleotides: TGTGCCAGCAGTCCTAAACGGGACACACGCTACACCTTC.

This clone was seen only a few times. V gene TRBV4-1 combines with J gene TRBJ2-3, with 7 bases matching TRBD2. Losses at the gene ends were 0 bases for V and 1 base for J; bases not matched to a gene: 1. Germline values: CDR1 MGHRA, CDR2 YSYEKL. This CDR3 has 15 amino acids. The CDR3 loop is CASSQDREGTDTQYF. The DNA of the CDR3 is TGCGCCAGCAGCCAAGATCGGGAGGGCACAGATACGCAGTATTTT.

There are a few counts of this clone. The gene calls are TRBV18 and TRBJ2-3; D is possibly TRBD1 (6 bases). Germline-derived CDR1 and CDR2 are KGHSH and LQKENI. Trimming removed 3 bases at V and 1 base at J, with 20 bases between. The CDR3 is 18 residues long. CDR3 sequence: CASSPMPRTDTRTDTQYF. The CDR3 region has the DNA TGTGCCAGCTCACCTATGCCCAGGACAGATACTCGCACAGATACGCAGTATTTT. Full variable domain (missing parts from reference TRBV18 and TRBJ2-3): NAGVMQNPRHLVRRRGQEARLRCSPMKGHSHVYWYRQLPEEGLKFMVYLQKENIIDESGMPKERFSAEFPKEGPSILRIQQVVRGDSAAYFCASSPMPRTDTRTDTQYFGPGTRLTVL.

The gene calls are TRBV19 and TRBJ1-1; D unresolved. Germline V gene lookup returns CDR1 LNHDA and CDR2 SQIVND (reference sequence). Trimming shortened V by 1 base and J by 3 bases, and 12 bases separated the two germline ends. The CDR3 runs to 15 residues. The CDR3 nucleotides are TGTGCCAGTAGTATAGTGACCCAGGCGTACACTGAAGCTTTCTTT. Its protein product is CASSIVTQAYTEAFF.

The V call is TRBV11-1, the J call TRBJ1-1; TRBD1 might be the D (6 bases). Between the trimmed V and J ends, which lost 6 bases and 5 bases, there was a span of 22 bases. The germline V gene has CDR1 SGHAT and CDR2 FQDESV (reference sequence). This CDR3 region has 16 residues. The CDR3 DNA reads as TGTGCCAGCAGTAAACGGCTCCTCCTAAGGGGGACTGAAGCTTTCTTT. It encodes CASSKRLLLRGTEAFF.

This sequence joins TRBV19 and TRBJ1-1, with D maybe TRBD1 (6 bases). This CDR3 has 16 residues. Trimming removed 2 bases from V and 0 bases from J, with 13 bases in between. CDR1 is LNHDA, CDR2 SQIVND, per germline (reference sequence). The CDR3 nucleotides are TGTGCCAGTAGTATATCGGGGGGCTCCTTGAACACTGAAGCTTTCTTT. This sequence encodes CASSISGGSLNTEAFF.

Here the CDR3 reads CASSFNRVPLYGYTF. In nucleotides, the CDR3 is TGTGCCAGCAGCTTCAACAGGGTTCCCCTTTATGGCTACACCTTC. The chain has TRBV7-9 and TRBJ1-2; D perhaps matches TRBD1 (6 bases). Looked up from germline, CDR1 is SEHNR and CDR2 is FQNEAQ (reference sequence). The V end was cut by 3 bases, the J end by 5 bases, with 16 bases between. CDR3 size: 15 residues.

The chain uses TRBV11-2 and TRBJ1-6, with D perhaps TRBD1 (6 bases). V was cut by 7 bases and J by 4 bases, with 11 bases left in between. Germline V gene sequence: CDR1 SGHAT, CDR2 FQNNGV. This CDR3 spans 14 amino acids. The CDR3 DNA reads as TGTGCCAGCACCACGGGACAATATAATTCACCCCTCCACTTT. Translation gives CASTTGQYNSPLHF.

This clone was seen a single time. The chain carries TRBV21-1 and TRBJ2-3; whether TRBD2, the table's D call, matches the DNA was not checked. TRBV21-1 is assigned pseudogene status. The CDR3 covers 18 residues. CDR3: CASSKALRTSENTDTQYF. The CDR3 DNA reads TGTGCCAGCAGCAAAGCCCTACGGACTAGCGAGAACACAGATACGCAGTATTTT.

The chain uses TRBV9 and TRBJ1-3, with 7 positions matching TRBD1. V was clipped by 3 bases and J by 1 base; unmatched bases: 7. The CDR3 sequence is 16 residues long. Germline V gene data show CDR1 as SGDLS and CDR2 as YYNGEE. For the CDR3, the DNA is TGTGCCAGCAGCGCCCGACAGGGCCTTTCTGGAAACACCATATATTTT. It is translated as CASSARQGLSGNTIYF. The variable domain in full, with the rest retrieved from reference TRBV9 and TRBJ1-3, is DSGVTQTPKHLITATGQRVTLRCSPRSGDLSVYWYQQSLDQGLQFLIQYYNGEERAKGNILERFSAQQFPDLHSELNLSSLELGDSALYFCASSARQGLSGNTIYFGEGSWLTVV.

The chain carries TRBV7-2 and TRBJ2-1; 9 bases map to TRBD2. The CDR3 has 19 amino acids. V was clipped by 2 bases and J by 6 bases; unmatched bases: 17. The germline V gene encodes CDR1 SGHTA and CDR2 FQGNSA. The CDR3 DNA reads as TGTGCCAGCAGCTTAATCGGTTCCTTCGCGGGGGGGCCCCTCAATGAGCAGTTCTTC. Translated, it gives CASSLIGSFAGGPLNEQFF. The whole variable domain, remainder taken from reference TRBV7-2 and TRBJ2-1, is GAGVSQSPSNKVTEKGKDVELRCDPISGHTALYWYRQSLGQGLEFLIYFQGNSAPDKSGLPSDRFSAERTGGSVSTLTIQRTQQEDSAVYLCASSLIGSFAGGPLNEQFFGPGTRLTVL.

This clone was observed a single time. This chain uses TRBV9 with TRBJ2-7; 10 bases match TRBD1. CDR3 length: 15 residues. The V and J ends lost 4 bases and 2 bases, in that order; junction bases with no gene match: 6. The germline gives CDR1 SGDLS, CDR2 YYNGEE. The CDR3 sequence: CASSPEGTGAYEQYF. The CDR3 DNA reads as TGTGCCAGCAGCCCAGAGGGGACAGGGGCCTACGAGCAGTACTTC.

This chain joins TRBV28 and TRBJ2-7, with 13 bases lining up with TRBD2. V lost 8 bases, J lost 4 bases, and 14 bases stayed unmatched. The CDR3 runs to 17 residues. Germline V lookup: CDR1 MDHEN, CDR2 SYDVKM. CDR3 protein: CASDRVGLAGLGYEQYF. The DNA of the CDR3 is TGTGCCAGCGACCGGGTGGGACTAGCGGGACTGGGGTACGAGCAGTACTTC.

The V call is TRBV7-8, the J call TRBJ1-1, with D perhaps matching TRBD1 (5 bases). V gave up 1 base and J gave up 1 base, with 13 bases separating them. CDR3 size: 16 residues. The germline V gene encodes CDR1 SGHVS and CDR2 FQNEAQ. The CDR3 spells CASSLEPGVKNTEAFF. Here the CDR3 DNA reads TGTGCCAGCAGCTTAGAGCCGGGGGTAAAGAACACTGAAGCTTTCTTT.

The chain links TRBV7-2 to TRBJ1-5, with D perhaps TRBD1 (5 bases). Germline assignment: CDR1 SGHTA and CDR2 FQGNSA. V lost 4 bases, J lost 5 bases, and 15 bases lay in between. CDR3 length: 15 amino acids. CDR3 sequence reads: CASSSRGAGYQPQHF. CDR3 coding DNA: TGTGCCAGCAGCTCCAGAGGAGCAGGGTATCAGCCCCAGCATTTT.

This clone was picked up a small number of times. This chain connects TRBV4-2 to TRBJ1-6; weak D call: TRBD1 (6 bases). The CDR3 sequence is 19 residues long. Germline loops: CDR1 LGHNA, CDR2 YNFKEQ. The V end lost 1 base, the J end lost 0 bases, and 16 bases lay between the germline ends. The CDR3: CASSQGPGDTSSYNSPLHF. CDR3 DNA sequence: TGTGCCAGCAGCCAAGGGCCAGGGGATACAAGCTCCTATAATTCACCCCTCCACTTT.